This paragraph covers one TCR beta chain sequence. Antigen specificity is unknown. This record belongs to a study of identical twins. Study outcomes and limitations: Rather than following the same donors, the conclusions depended on cross-sectional statistical analysis. Cord blood beta clonotypes that were abundant carried fewer insertions, and memory repertoires showed no such trend.

The ends lost 2 bases at V and 6 bases at J; junction bases unmatched: 6. The CDR3 length is 16 residues. Germline CDR1 MNHEY, CDR2 SVGAGI. One entry per CDR3 protein results from TCRdb running MiXCR on the 5' RACE reads. This sample has some 500,000 distinct CDR3 sequences, with 9% to 10% found just once. These data were also filed under a second study, of yellow fever vaccine responses in identical twins. From that study: The authors reported partly convergent, partly personalized vaccine responses in identical twins.

The receptor was derived from a young woman in good health. The V call is TRBV6-5, the J call TRBJ2-3, with TRBD1 matching 12 bases. Sequences were obtained from PBMCs. The CDR3 is CASSYLRGTGGDTQYF. The CDR3 DNA sequence: TGTGCCAGCAGTTACCTGCGGGGGACAGGGGGCGATACGCAGTATTTT.